This entry lists 9 T cell receptor beta chains sequenced from one sample in a study of technical replicates of blood from several donors. Measured with immunoSEQ multiplex PCR; TCRdb has only the in-frame clones, and not every one. The table lists 60,000 to 75,000 clones, 80% to 90% of them singletons. Sequencing was performed on PBMCs. These receptors were obtained from a human donor in good health. Some clones in this sample may be carry-over from other donors' samples.

This clone was picked up a small number of times. The genes are TRBV6-5 and TRBJ1-2, with D unclear. CDR1 is MNHEY, CDR2 SVGAGI, per germline. This CDR3 spans 13 amino acids. Trimming stripped 4 bases from V and 5 bases from J, with 11 bases between. The CDR3 here is CASSSGGFYGYTF. DNA for the CDR3: TGTGCCAGCAGTTCGGGAGGGTTTTATGGCTACACCTTC.

With regard to this clone: The same CDR3 also results from other DNA sequences found in this sample. The gene calls are TRBV6-5 and TRBJ1-1; D possibly corresponds to TRBD1 (5 bases). V lost 0 bases and J 1 base, leaving 6 bases between the germline ends. The CDR3 is 14 amino acids. Germline loops: CDR1 MNHEY, CDR2 SVGAGI. The CDR3: CASSYSTGNTEAFF. The DNA for the CDR3 is TGTGCCAGCAGTTACTCAACAGGGAACACTGAAGCTTTCTTT.

V is TRBV6-1 and J is TRBJ1-2, with D possibly TRBD1 on 5 matching bases. Germline values: CDR1 MNHNS, CDR2 SASEGT. The CDR3 is 13 residues long. Trimming removed 10 bases at V and 0 bases at J, with 12 bases between. In DNA, the CDR3 is TGTGCCACTCAAATGACAGCTAACTATGGCTACACCTTC. It yields the protein CATQMTANYGYTF.

The gene calls are TRBV19 and TRBJ1-4; TRBD1 is a possible D gene (6 bases). CDR3 length: 16 residues. The V gene's germline CDR1 is LNHDA and CDR2 SQIVND (reference sequence). V was cut by 5 bases and J by 7 bases, with 20 bases left in between. In nucleotides, the CDR3 is TGTGCCAGTAGTTTTTCCCCCGGCCAGGGGTCTGAAAAACTGTTTTTT. Translated, it gives CASSFSPGQGSEKLFF.

The genes are TRBV11-1 and TRBJ2-2, with no clear D. Germline assignment: CDR1 SGHAT and CDR2 FQDESV (reference sequence). The ends were cut back, 5 bases at V and 6 bases at J, with 13 bases in the middle. The CDR3 has 14 amino acids. The CDR3 DNA sequence: TGTGCCAGCAGCACTTACACTCGGGCCGGGGAGCTGTTTTTT. It is translated as CASSTYTRAGELFF. The full variable domain, its missing parts supplied by reference TRBV11-1 and TRBJ2-2, is EAEVAQSPRYKITEKSQAVAFWCDPISGHATLYWYRQILGQGPELLVQFQDESVVDDSQLPKDRFSAERLKGVDSTLKIQPAELGDSAMYLCASSTYTRAGELFFGEGSRLTVL.

This sequence joins TRBV4-3 and TRBJ2-2; 9 bases are shared with TRBD2. The CDR3 is 18 residues long. The V gene end was trimmed by 0 bases and the J gene end by 6 bases; junction bases not matched to a gene: 11. Germline loops: CDR1 LGHNA, CDR2 YSLEER. The CDR3 DNA reads as TGCGCCAGCAGCCAAGATTTTCGGCTAGCGGGGTCTGCCGGGGAGCTGTTTTTT. As protein: CASSQDFRLAGSAGELFF.

The rearrangement links TRBV21-1 to TRBJ2-6; whether TRBD1, the table's D call, matches the DNA was not checked. TRBV21-1 is flagged as a pseudogene. The CDR3 has 17 amino acids. The CDR3 DNA reads TGTGCCAGCAGCAAATACAGGGCCTTCTCTGGGGCCAACGTCCTGACTTTC. This codes for CASSKYRAFSGANVLTF.

This clone was seen only once. The rearrangement links TRBV5-1 to TRBJ2-3; TRBD1 might be the D (5 bases). The CDR3 covers 15 residues. The germline V and J ends were trimmed by 4 bases and 1 base, with 13 bases remaining between them. Germline CDR1 reads SGHRS; CDR2 reads YFSETQ. This CDR3 is CASSKYQQGTDTQYF. The CDR3 region has the DNA TGCGCCAGCAGCAAGTACCAACAGGGCACAGATACGCAGTATTTT.

V gene TRBV7-9 combines with J gene TRBJ1-1; possibly TRBD1 for D (6 bases). V lost 4 bases and J 1 base, leaving 16 bases between the germline ends. The CDR3 runs to 16 residues. Germline lookup yields CDR1 SEHNR and CDR2 FQNEAQ (reference sequence). CDR3 coding DNA: TGTGCCAGCAGCTACCAACAGGGTCGTGGGAACACTGAAGCTTTCTTT. Translated, it gives CASSYQQGRGNTEAFF.